The rows below give T cell receptor beta chains drawn from one sample of a study of blood T cell repertoires in COVID-19. Sequencing was performed with immunoSEQ multiplex PCR; in TCRdb, only in-frame clones are kept and a portion is missing. The sample shows roughly 50,000 clones, more than 70% of them seen only once. Sequenced input: peripheral blood. Receptors originate from a man aged 55 to 69 with acute or convalescent COVID-19. Both conserved end residues are part of each CDR3. A D gene is named only where the DNA matches it firmly. Clone size is not always given. Where it is, it says once, few, many or a class for expanded clones.

j_call clone_size v_call cdr3_length d_call cdr3_aa cdr3_nt
TRBJ2-1 - TRBV18 17 TRBD2 CASSTRGLAGGYNEQFF TGTGCCAGCTCCACCAGAGGACTAGCGGGAGGGTACAATGAGCAGTTCTTC
TRBJ2-1 - TRBV30 17 TRBD2 CAWSVTSGGGRYNEQFF TGTGCCTGGAGTGTAACTAGCGGGGGCGGCAGGTACAATGAGCAGTTCTTC
TRBJ1-2 - TRBV19 14 - CASSIEGLGYGYTF TGTGCCAGTAGTATAGAGGGCCTGGGCTATGGCTACACCTTC
TRBJ2-3 - TRBV27 14 TRBD1 CASNYDRDTDTQYF TGTGCCAGCAATTACGACAGGGACACAGATACGCAGTATTTT
TRBJ1-4 - TRBV19 19 - CASSPRGGRAHATNEKLFF TGTGCCAGTAGTCCCCGGGGAGGGCGAGCGCACGCAACTAATGAAAAACTGTTTTTT
TRBJ1-3 once TRBV2 13 TRBD1 CASSGRGGNTIYF TGTGCCAGCAGTGGCAGGGGGGGAAACACCATATATTTT
TRBJ2-5 - TRBV6-6 15 - CASSPAIAQQETQYF TGTGCCAGCAGTCCTGCAATTGCCCAGCAAGAGACCCAGTACTTC
TRBJ1-2 once TRBV11-2 12 - CASSPGGPHYTF TGTGCCAGCAGCCCCGGAGGTCCGCATTATACCTTC
TRBJ2-6 - TRBV15 14 - CATSSQGGANVLTF TGTGCCACCAGCAGCCAGGGGGGGGCCAACGTCCTGACTTTC
TRBJ2-3 - TRBV27 14 TRBD1 CASSSRGPKDTQYF TGTGCCAGCAGTTCCAGGGGGCCCAAAGATACGCAGTATTTT